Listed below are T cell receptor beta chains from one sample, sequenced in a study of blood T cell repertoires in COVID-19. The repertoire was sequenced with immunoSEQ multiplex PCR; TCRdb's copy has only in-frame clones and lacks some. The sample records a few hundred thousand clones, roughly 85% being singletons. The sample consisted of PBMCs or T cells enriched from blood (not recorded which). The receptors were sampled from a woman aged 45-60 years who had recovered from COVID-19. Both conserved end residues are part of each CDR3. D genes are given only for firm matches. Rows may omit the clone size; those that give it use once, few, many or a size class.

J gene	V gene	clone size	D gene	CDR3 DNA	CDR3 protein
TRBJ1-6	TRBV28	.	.	TGTGCCAGCAGTTACAGTTATAATTCACCCCTCCACTTT	CASSYSYNSPLHF
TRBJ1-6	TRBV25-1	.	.	TGTGCCAGCAGTCACGGAGGCGGGAATTCACCCCTCCACTTT	CASSHGGGNSPLHF
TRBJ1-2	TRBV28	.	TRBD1	TGTGCCAGCAGTCTCCCCCCGGCGGGGACAGGGGAGATAAGACTAACCTATGGCTACACCTTC	CASSLPPAGTGEIRLTYGYTF
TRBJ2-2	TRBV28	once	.	TGTGCCAGCAGTTTACCTGCTCCGACAGTAAACTTAGCCACCGGGGAGCTGTTTTTT	CASSLPAPTVNLATGELFF
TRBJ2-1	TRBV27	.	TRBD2	TGTGCCAGCAGTTCACCTAGCGGGTACTACAATGAGCAGTTCTTC	CASSSPSGYYNEQFF
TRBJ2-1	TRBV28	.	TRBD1	TGTGCCAGCAGTTCACAGGGGGCAGACAATGAGCAGTTCTTC	CASSSQGADNEQFF
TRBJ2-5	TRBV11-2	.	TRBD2	TGTGCCAGCAGCGGGGACTACGGTGAGACCCAGTACTTC	CASSGDYGETQYF
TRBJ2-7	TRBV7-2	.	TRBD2	TGTGCCAGCAGCTCGGGACTAGCGGGAGCCCACGAGCAGTACTTC	CASSSGLAGAHEQYF
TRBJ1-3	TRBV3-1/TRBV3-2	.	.	TGTGCCAGCAGCCGTAGGACACAAGGAAACACCATATATTTT	CASSRRTQGNTIYF
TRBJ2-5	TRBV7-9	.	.	TGTGCCAGCAGCTTAACGGGAGAGGGGGAGACCCAGTACTTC	CASSLTGEGETQYF
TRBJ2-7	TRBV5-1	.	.	TGCGCCAGCAGCTTGTGGGGCACGGAGGAGCAGTACTTC	CASSLWGTEEQYF
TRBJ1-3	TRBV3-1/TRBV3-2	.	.	TGTGCCAGCAGCCTCAGTAACTCTGGAAACACCATATATTTT	CASSLSNSGNTIYF
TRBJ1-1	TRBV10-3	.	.	TGTGCCATCAGTGAGCAGGATACAGGGAACACTGAAGCTTTCTTT	CAISEQDTGNTEAFF
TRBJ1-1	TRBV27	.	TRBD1	TGTGCCAGCCGACTGACAGGGAGCACTGAAGCTTTCTTT	CASRLTGSTEAFF
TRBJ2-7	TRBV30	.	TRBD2	TGTGCCTGGACTCCCCCGGGACTATCCTACGAGCAGTACTTC	CAWTPPGLSYEQYF
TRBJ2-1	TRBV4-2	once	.	TGTGCCAGCAGCCCGAGGGAGGACTCCTACAATGAGCAGTTCTTC	CASSPREDSYNEQFF
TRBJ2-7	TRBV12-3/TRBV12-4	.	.	TGTGCCAGCAGCTTCAGGGTTGGAAACGAGCAGTACTTC	CASSFRVGNEQYF
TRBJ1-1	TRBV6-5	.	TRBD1	TGTGCCAGCAGAAATGACAGGGGATGGGAGACTGAAGCTTTCTTT	CASRNDRGWETEAFF
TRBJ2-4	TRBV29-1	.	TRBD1	TGCAGCGCCCTGACAGGGGGCATGGACATTCAGTACTTC	CSALTGGMDIQYF
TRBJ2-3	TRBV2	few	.	TGTGCCAGCAGGGAAGGGGGAGGAAGCACAGATACGCAGTATTTT	CASREGGGSTDTQYF